The 25 T cell receptor beta chains listed next were all sequenced from one sample in a study of T-cell reconstitution after alpha-beta-depleted transplantation in children. This sample's TCRbeta library carried unique molecular identifier barcodes. TCRdb itself ran the PCR reads through MiXCR, one entry per CDR3 protein. This sample has fewer than 750,000 distinct CDR3 sequences, with 20% to 30% found just once. The input for sequencing was PBMCs, taken before TCRalphabeta/CD19-depleted stem cell transplant. The receptors shown here come from a boy under three years old with Wiskott-Aldrich syndrome, due to receive a stem cell transplant.

This clonotype was seen just once. The chain carries TRBV5-1 and TRBJ2-2; D gene uncertain. V lost 4 bases and J 7 bases, leaving 17 bases between the germline ends. The CDR3 is made up of 15 amino acids. Germline CDR1 reads SGHRS; CDR2 reads YFSETQ. The CDR3 region is CASSPVVSGIGELFF. The CDR3 DNA follows: TGCGCCAGCAGCCCCGTTGTCTCTGGGATCGGGGAGCTGTTTTTT.

This clonotype occurred a few times. CDR3 amino acids: CASSRDPSEQFF. The CDR3, as DNA: TGTGCCAGCAGCAGAGATCCGAGCGAGCAGTTCTTC. The chain couples TRBV5-5 to TRBJ2-1; D unresolved. The V gene lost 4 bases and the J gene lost 10 bases, with 12 bases spanning the gap. CDR3 length: 12 amino acids. Germline assignment: CDR1 SGHKS and CDR2 YYEKEE (reference sequence).

This chain joins TRBV28 and TRBJ2-7, with 7 bases matching TRBD2. V shed 6 bases and J 8 bases; nucleotides not matched to a gene: 16. Germline loops: CDR1 MDHEN, CDR2 SYDVKM. The CDR3 has 15 residues. For the CDR3, the DNA is TGTGCCAGCAGCCGCACCCAGCGGGATGGTATGAAGCAGTACTTC. It specifies CASSRTQRDGMKQYF.

The V gene is TRBV5-1, the J gene TRBJ2-3; D is undetermined. V gave up 0 bases and J gave up 2 bases, with 7 bases separating them. The CDR3 covers 14 residues. Germline loops: CDR1 SGHRS, CDR2 YFSETQ. This CDR3 is CASSLDQFTDTQYF. In nucleotides, the CDR3 is TGCGCCAGCAGCTTGGATCAATTCACAGATACGCAGTATTTT. The full variable domain, with the rest looked up from reference TRBV5-1 and TRBJ2-3, is KAGVTQTPRYLIKTRGQQVTLSCSPISGHRSVSWYQQTPGQGLQFLFEYFSETQRNKGNFPGRFSGRQFSNSRSEMNVSTLELGDSALYLCASSLDQFTDTQYFGPGTRLTVL.

This clonotype was counted a few times. The V gene is TRBV5-1, the J gene TRBJ2-5; D remains unclear. V was clipped by 0 bases and J by 2 bases, with 11 bases between them. The CDR3 runs 15 residues. Germline assignment: CDR1 SGHRS and CDR2 YFSETQ. CDR3: CASSLEGRPQETQYF. In DNA, the CDR3 is TGCGCCAGCAGCTTGGAGGGCCGACCGCAAGAGACCCAGTACTTC.

This clonotype was recorded a few times. The chain uses TRBV20-1 and TRBJ2-3; no clear D gene. Germline-derived CDR1 and CDR2 are DFQATT and SNEGSKA (reference sequence). V was pared by 2 bases and J by 3 bases, with 12 bases between. The CDR3 extends over 14 amino acids. CDR3 DNA: TGCAGTGCTAGACTGCTAGTTGGGACAGATACGCAGTATTTT. Protein sequence: CSARLLVGTDTQYF.

This clonotype has just one count. V and J are TRBV6-5 and TRBJ2-3; 8 bases align to TRBD2. Trimming at V came to 0 bases and at J to 4 bases, leaving 9 bases not matched to a gene. The germline V gene encodes CDR1 MNHEY and CDR2 SVGAGI. This CDR3 is built from 17 residues. DNA for the CDR3: TGTGCCAGCAGTTACTCGGGTTTAGCGGGATGGGCAGATACGCAGTATTTT. Residues: CASSYSGLAGWADTQYF.

This clonotype was detected only a few times. The chain carries TRBV29-1 and TRBJ1-1; D is ambiguous. The V end lost 4 bases, the J end lost 4 bases, and 13 bases lay between the germline ends. Per germline, CDR1 SQVTM and CDR2 ANQGSEA. The CDR3 runs to 13 residues. The CDR3, as DNA: TGCAGCGTTGTCGGGGTCAGGTCCACTGAAGCTTTCTTT. The encoded protein is CSVVGVRSTEAFF.

This clonotype was counted a few times. CDR3 amino acids: CATSRDHDGFGNEQFF. As DNA, the CDR3 is TGTGCCACCAGCAGAGATCACGACGGGTTCGGCAATGAGCAGTTCTTC. The rearrangement uses TRBV15 and TRBJ2-1; D uncertain. Per the germline V gene, CDR1 is LNHNV and CDR2 is YYDKDF (reference sequence). V dropped 0 bases and J dropped 6 bases, with 15 bases sitting between them. The CDR3 contains 16 residues. Variable domain in full (rest from reference TRBV15 and TRBJ2-1): DAMVIQNPRYQVTQFGKPVTLSCSQTLNHNVMYWYQQKSSQAPKLLFHYYDKDFNNEADTPDNFQSRRPNTSFCFLDIRSPGLGDTAMYLCATSRDHDGFGNEQFFGPGTRLTVL.

This clonotype was counted a few times. This chain uses TRBV25-1 with TRBJ2-1; 8 nucleotides align to TRBD2. Looked up from germline, CDR1 is MGHDK and CDR2 is SYGVNS. The CDR3 totals 15 residues. Losses at the gene ends were 6 bases for V and 4 bases for J; bases not matched to a gene: 8. CDR3: CASRESGSAYNEQFF. The CDR3 DNA follows: TGTGCCAGCAGGGAAAGCGGGAGTGCATACAATGAGCAGTTCTTC.

Ten or more counts support this clonotype. The rearrangement joins TRBV7-2 to TRBJ2-7; 9 bases match TRBD2. This CDR3 spans 15 amino acids. The germline gives CDR1 SGHTA, CDR2 FQGNSA. The trim removed 6 bases at V and 0 bases at J, leaving 6 bases unmatched. In DNA, the CDR3 is TGTGCCAGCAGGCGGACTAGCGTGAACTCCTACGAGCAGTACTTC. Amino acid sequence: CASRRTSVNSYEQYF.

The table lists this clonotype with a few counts. The V and J genes are TRBV6-1 and TRBJ1-5, with D perhaps TRBD1 (5 bases). The V gene's germline CDR1 is MNHNS and CDR2 SASEGT. The CDR3 is 14 residues long. Trimming cost V 4 bases and J 1 base, with 8 bases left between them. The CDR3 nucleotides read TGTGCCAGCAGTGTTCCAGGGAGCAATCAGCCCCAGCATTTT. Protein sequence: CASSVPGSNQPQHF.

This clonotype was found a few times. V gene TRBV27 combines with J gene TRBJ2-7; D is unclear. The CDR3 runs to 17 residues. V was clipped by 2 bases and J by 2 bases, with 19 bases between them. In germline, CDR1 is MNHEY, CDR2 SMNVEV (reference sequence). DNA for the CDR3: TGTGCCAGCAGTTTAGGAATCGCTGGAAGATTCGCCTACGAGCAGTACTTC. This sequence encodes CASSLGIAGRFAYEQYF.

The chain has TRBV10-2 and TRBJ1-4; 10 nucleotides line up with TRBD1. Germline loops: CDR1 WSHSY, CDR2 SAAADI. The trim removed 8 bases at V and 8 bases at J, leaving 8 bases unmatched. The CDR3 runs to 14 residues. In DNA, the CDR3 is TGCGCCAGCGGGGGGGACAGGGGCGGAGAAAAACTGTTTTTT. It specifies CASGGDRGGEKLFF.

This chain joins TRBV7-9 and TRBJ1-1; no reliable D call. The CDR3 loop spans 17 amino acids. Trimming took off 2 bases at V and 0 bases at J, with 16 bases between the two ends. Looked up from germline, CDR1 is SEHNR and CDR2 is FQNEAQ (reference sequence). CDR3 sequence: CASSLNGVLGMNTEAFF. CDR3 sequence (DNA): TGTGCCAGCAGCTTAAACGGCGTTCTGGGAATGAACACTGAAGCTTTCTTT.

This clonotype was counted only a few times. The chain couples TRBV5-1 to TRBJ2-2; D might be TRBD2 (6 bases). The germline gives CDR1 SGHRS, CDR2 YFSETQ. The CDR3 sequence is 14 residues long. The V end lost 3 bases, the J end lost 2 bases, and 8 bases lay between the germline ends. The CDR3: CASSWGLNTGELFF. The CDR3 coding sequence is TGCGCCAGCAGCTGGGGACTTAACACCGGGGAGCTGTTTTTT.

The chain is built from TRBV27 and TRBJ2-7; possibly TRBD2 for D (6 bases). Trimming pared 7 bases from V and 7 bases from J, leaving 14 bases between. Germline lookup yields CDR1 MNHEY and CDR2 SMNVEV (reference sequence). The CDR3 runs 12 residues. CDR3 DNA: TGTGCCAGCATTCTAAGGGAGGAAGAGCAGTACTTC. This sequence encodes CASILREEEQYF.

This clonotype was seen more than once but under ten times. The rearrangement links TRBV5-1 to TRBJ1-1; D call uncertain. The CDR3 extends over 13 amino acids. Trimming took 3 bases from V and 7 from J, leaving 13 bases between them. Germline values: CDR1 SGHRS, CDR2 YFSETQ. This CDR3 reads CASSSPGGDEAFF. The CDR3 DNA follows: TGCGCCAGCAGCTCGCCGGGTGGGGATGAAGCTTTCTTT. Variable domain in full (rest from reference TRBV5-1 and TRBJ1-1): KAGVTQTPRYLIKTRGQQVTLSCSPISGHRSVSWYQQTPGQGLQFLFEYFSETQRNKGNFPGRFSGRQFSNSRSEMNVSTLELGDSALYLCASSSPGGDEAFFGQGTRLTVV.

This clonotype was seen a few times. V usage is TRBV20-1 and J usage is TRBJ2-3; the match to TRBD2 covers 12 bases. The CDR3 runs 16 residues. V was pared by 5 bases and J by 4 bases, with 10 bases of the junction left unmatched. Germline loops: CDR1 DFQATT, CDR2 SNEGSKA (reference sequence). The CDR3 reads CSALLAGGPSPDTQYF. DNA for the CDR3: TGCAGTGCTCTCCTAGCGGGAGGGCCGTCGCCAGATACGCAGTATTTT.

Only a few counts were recorded for this clonotype. The chain's CDR3 is CASSPLGGRDTGELFF. The DNA of the CDR3 is TGTGCCAGCAGCCCGCTCGGGGGAAGGGACACCGGGGAGCTGTTTTTT. The V call is TRBV5-6, the J call TRBJ2-2, with D tentatively TRBD2 (6 bases). This CDR3 region has 16 residues. Germline-derived CDR1 and CDR2 are SGHDT and YYEEEE. Trimming pared 4 bases from V and 3 bases from J, leaving 16 bases between.

V gene TRBV5-1 combines with J gene TRBJ2-3, with 9 nucleotides matching TRBD2. The CDR3 loop spans 14 amino acids. Germline V gives CDR1 SGHRS, CDR2 YFSETQ. Losses at the gene ends were 7 bases for V and 3 bases for J; bases not matched to a gene: 6. CDR3 sequence: CASFAGGPTDTQYF. The CDR3 DNA reads TGCGCCAGCTTCGCGGGAGGGCCAACAGATACGCAGTATTTT.

The V call is TRBV27, the J call TRBJ1-2, with 8 bases matching TRBD1. Germline loops: CDR1 MNHEY, CDR2 SMNVEV (reference sequence). The CDR3 contains 13 residues. V dropped 2 bases and J dropped 8; count of bases not matched to a gene: 4. CDR3 sequence: CASSLGRGQGYTF. The DNA of the CDR3 is TGTGCCAGCAGTTTAGGCAGGGGGCAAGGCTACACCTTC.

This chain joins TRBV20-1 and TRBJ1-2; the match to TRBD1 covers 9 bases. Trimming at V came to 6 bases and at J to 1 base, leaving 9 bases not matched to a gene. The CDR3 consists of 15 residues. CDR1 is DFQATT, CDR2 SNEGSKA, per germline (reference sequence). CDR3 DNA: TGCAGTGCCGCCGGGTCGGGACAGGGTAACTATGGCTACACCTTC. Translating it yields CSAAGSGQGNYGYTF.

Points on this clonotype: At one end, the junction sequence differs from germline, possibly due to a read error. The chain carries TRBV20-1 and TRBJ2-7, with TRBD2 identical over 7 bases. This CDR3 has 18 residues. CDR1 and CDR2 (germline): DFQATT, SNEGSKA (reference sequence). The CDR3, as DNA: TGCTGTGCTAGAGATCTAATGCGCCGCGGGAGCGGGACCTACGAGCAGTACTTC. It translates to CCARDLMRRGSGTYEQYF.

CDR3 loop: CASSLVRAARSYNEQFF. The CDR3 DNA is TGTGCCAGCAGTTTAGTTAGGGCAGCTAGGTCCTACAATGAGCAGTTCTTC. The chain joins TRBV28 to TRBJ2-1; D is undetermined. V lost 2 bases to trimming and J lost 1 base, with 15 bases between them. Germline values: CDR1 MDHEN, CDR2 SYDVKM. The CDR3 is 17 residues long.